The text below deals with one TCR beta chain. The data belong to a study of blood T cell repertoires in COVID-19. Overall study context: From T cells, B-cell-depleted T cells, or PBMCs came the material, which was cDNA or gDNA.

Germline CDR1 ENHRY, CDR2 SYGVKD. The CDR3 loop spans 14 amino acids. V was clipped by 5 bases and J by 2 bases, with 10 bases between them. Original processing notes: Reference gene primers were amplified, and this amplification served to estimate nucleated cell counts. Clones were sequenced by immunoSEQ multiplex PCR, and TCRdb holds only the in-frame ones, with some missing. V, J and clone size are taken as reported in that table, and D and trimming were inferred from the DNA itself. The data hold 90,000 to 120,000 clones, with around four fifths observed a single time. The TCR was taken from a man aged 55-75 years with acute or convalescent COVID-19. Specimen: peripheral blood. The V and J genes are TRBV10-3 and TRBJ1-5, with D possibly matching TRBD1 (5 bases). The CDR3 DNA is TGTGCCATCAGTTCTGACAGCGGCAATCAGCCCCAGCATTTT. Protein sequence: CAISSDSGNQPQHF.